This T cell receptor (beta chain) was captured in a study of blood T cells in healthy people across ages. Study-wide points: PBMCs were not sorted, which prevented a conclusive comparison of naive versus antigen-experienced cells. As age increased, TCR beta diversity per million T cells fell in a roughly linear fashion. Compared with aged donors, long-lived donors showed fewer expanded clones, suggesting selection.

The CDR3 contains 15 residues. The ends were cut back, 3 bases at V and 0 bases at J, with 10 bases in the middle. Germline V gene data show CDR1 as SGHAT and CDR2 as FQNNGV. A second PCR of about 7 to 12 cycles used a sample-barcoded 5' primer and a J-beta primer mix. One entry per CDR3 protein results from TCRdb running MiXCR on the 5' RACE reads. The data contain 750,000 to 850,000 distinct CDR3 sequences, just under 25% of them seen just once; the ten biggest clones take up roughly 3.8%. To note about this clonotype: The antigen is not known.

The same data also went into a second study, on T cells of mothers and their children.

This receptor was obtained from a boy aged 5 to 17 in good health. Sample: blood. V gene TRBV11-2 combines with J gene TRBJ2-3; D not certain. CDR3 amino acids: CASSLTIDSTDTQYF. The CDR3 region has the DNA TGTGCCAGCAGCTTGACCATCGATAGCACAGATACGCAGTATTTT.